The 8 T cell receptor beta chains in this list originate from one sample, sequenced in a study of T cell responses to AZD1222 COVID-19 vaccine (dated by TCRdb to the early 2020s). The protocol used for the library was the immunoSEQ multiplex PCR assay. The clones in this table, taken by TCRdb from immuneACCESS, are in-frame only. Not every clone is retained; where verified, under half of the shortfall comes from an unresolved V gene, and the cause of the rest is unknown. Recorded for this sample are 90,000 to 150,000 clones; about 86% of them occurred a single time. The ten biggest clones cover under 20% of the sample. Read against the paper, the sample's time point label means: about 28 days (+/-7) after the second vaccine dose. The material was peripheral blood, obtained 28 days after the second AZD1222 dose. These receptors all come from an adult who received the AZD1222 COVID-19 vaccine.

This chain joins TRBV5-6 and TRBJ2-3; D possibly corresponds to TRBD2 (6 bases). CDR1 is SGHDT, CDR2 YYEEEE, per germline. The CDR3 spans 13 residues. Trimming left V 4 bases short and J 7 bases short, with 13 bases between. CDR3 region: CASSVTRLHTQYF. CDR3 DNA: TGTGCCAGCAGCGTGACTAGGCTACATACGCAGTATTTT.

The table lists this clone with a count of one. The genes are TRBV27 and TRBJ1-1; the D gene is possibly TRBD1 (5 bases). Per germline, CDR1 MNHEY and CDR2 SMNVEV (reference sequence). Deletions cut 3 bases from V and 3 bases from J, with 11 bases between. The CDR3 has 14 residues. CDR3 residues: CASSLNQGDTEAFF. Written as DNA, the CDR3 is TGTGCCAGCAGTTTGAATCAGGGTGACACTGAAGCTTTCTTT.

DNA for the CDR3: TGTGCCAGCAGCCCGGGAGCGGGGGGTGAAAAACTGTTTTTT. This gives the protein CASSPGAGGEKLFF. This chain connects TRBV5-4 to TRBJ1-4; perhaps TRBD1 as D (5 bases). Germline values: CDR1 SGHNT, CDR2 YYREEE (reference sequence). V gave up 4 bases and J gave up 7 bases, with 14 bases separating them. CDR3 length: 14 residues.

The chain is built from TRBV6-4 and TRBJ2-2, with a possible D match to TRBD1 (5 bases). Germline V gene lookup returns CDR1 MRHNA and CDR2 SNTAGT. The germline V and J ends were trimmed by 0 bases and 8 bases, with 13 bases remaining between them. The CDR3 is 15 residues long. CDR3 coding DNA: TGTGCCAGCAGTGACTCGATCAGGGCGCCTGGGGAGCTGTTTTTT. Translation gives CASSDSIRAPGELFF.

The chain joins TRBV6-4 to TRBJ1-2, with 7 bases fitting TRBD1. The length of the CDR3 is 15 residues. Germline V gene data show CDR1 as MRHNA and CDR2 as SNTAGT. J gave up 7 bases and V 3 bases, and 11 bases lay outside the gene matches. The DNA for the CDR3 is TGTGCCAGCAGTGAATCCGAGACAGGGTCCTCTGGCTACACCTTC. This sequence encodes CASSESETGSSGYTF.

The gene calls are TRBV7-8 and TRBJ2-7; D is tentatively TRBD1 or TRBD2 (7 bases each). Germline V gives CDR1 SGHVS, CDR2 FQNEAQ. The CDR3 contains 18 residues. Trimming took 1 base from V and 0 from J, leaving 19 bases between them. CDR3 DNA: TGTGCCAGCAGCTTAGGGGAGGGACAGTTCCCGAGCTCCTACGAGCAGTACTTC. Encoded protein: CASSLGEGQFPSSYEQYF.

This rearrangement joins TRBV27 to TRBJ2-3, with no clear D. CDR3 length equals 12 residues. V was trimmed by 9 bases and J by 4 bases, leaving 11 bases between them. Per germline, CDR1 MNHEY and CDR2 SMNVEV (reference sequence). The chain's CDR3 is CASRLGADTQYF. The CDR3 coding sequence is TGTGCCAGTCGGCTAGGTGCAGATACGCAGTATTTT.

This clone came up once. V is TRBV5-1 and J is TRBJ1-1; D not resolved. The CDR3 sequence is 16 residues long. Germline V CDR1 and CDR2: SGHRS, YFSETQ. Trimming left V 0 bases short and J 10 bases short, with 22 bases between. The CDR3 loop reads CASSLGDLAPSPAAFF. The CDR3 region has the DNA TGCGCCAGCAGCTTGGGTGATCTAGCGCCCAGCCCGGCAGCTTTCTTT.